This is a list of T cell receptor beta chains from one sample in a study of metastatic and nonmetastatic thyroid tumors. MiXCR was used by TCRdb to re-call the PCR reads. The data hold tens of thousands of clones, with 20% observed a single time. The sequencing sample was made of adjacent normal tissue. The receptors derive from a female donor with papillary thyroid cancer or a benign thyroid nodule (not recorded which). Some clones in this sample may be carry-over from other donors' samples. The CDR3 runs from the conserved cysteine through the conserved F or W. The D gene is left open where the match is weak. Clone size is stated in some rows and not others, as once, few, many or a class when expanded.

abundance	v_gene	j_gene	d_gene	CDR3nt	CDR3aa
few	TRBV19	TRBJ2-7	.	TGTGCCAGTAGTTCACCCTTAACAGTCTACGAGCAGTACTTC	CASSSPLTVYEQYF
few	TRBV6-2/TRBV6-3	TRBJ2-1	.	TGTGCCAGCAGTTACCTCGTACCGAAGAAGTTCTTC	CASSYLVPKKFF
medium-sized	TRBV12-3/TRBV12-4	TRBJ2-7	TRBD1	TGTGCCAGCAGTTACTACAGGGGTTCGCCCTACGAGCAGTACTTC	CASSYYRGSPYEQYF
few	TRBV28	TRBJ2-7	TRBD1	TGTGCCAGCAGTCCCTCCAGGGGGCTCATGGGCGAGCAGTACTTC	CASSPSRGLMGEQYF
many	TRBV9	TRBJ2-2	.	TGTGCCAGCAGCGCTGCTTTCGAGGCCGGGGAGCTGTTTTTT	CASSAAFEAGELFF
medium-sized	TRBV20-1	TRBJ2-5	TRBD1	TGCAGTGCTAATTCCCCGACAGGGCGGGAGACCCAGTACTTC	CSANSPTGRETQYF
.	TRBV20-1	TRBJ1-2	TRBD1	TGCAGTGCTAGAGATCCGACAGGGGAAAACTATGGCTACACCTTC	CSARDPTGENYGYTF
many	TRBV11-2	TRBJ2-3	TRBD2	TGTGCCAGCAGCCGGGGACTAGCGTCTAGCACAGATACGCAGTATTTT	CASSRGLASSTDTQYF
many	TRBV7-2	TRBJ2-1	.	TGTGCCAGCAGCTTGACCCCATCCTACAATGAGCAGTTCTTC	CASSLTPSYNEQFF
many	TRBV6-2/TRBV6-3	TRBJ2-1	.	TGTGCCAGCAGTGCTAGCAGCTCCTACAATGAGCAGTTCTTC	CASSASSSYNEQFF
many	TRBV13	TRBJ2-7	.	TGTGCCAGCTCGGAGGGCCCCTCCTACGAGCAGTACTTC	CASSEGPSYEQYF
many	TRBV20-1	TRBJ2-3	.	TGCAGTGCTAGGAGCGGGCTAACAGATACGCAGTATTTT	CSARSGLTDTQYF
many	TRBV19	TRBJ1-2	.	TGTGCCAGTAGTATAGCTTCATCGGGGGCGAACTATGGCTACACCTTC	CASSIASSGANYGYTF
.	TRBV5-1	TRBJ2-7	.	TGCGCCAGCAGCTTGGGGGTGGGTTTTGGCGCCTACGAGCAGTACTTC	CASSLGVGFGAYEQYF
few	TRBV6-1	TRBJ2-3	TRBD2	TGTGCCAGCAGTTGGGGGCGGGAGGGCACAGATACGCAGTATTTT	CASSWGREGTDTQYF
many	TRBV5-1	TRBJ2-2	TRBD2	TGCGCCAGCAGCCCTCTAGCGGGAGGTTCCGGGGAGCTGTTTTTT	CASSPLAGGSGELFF
.	TRBV5-1	TRBJ2-7	.	TGCGCCAGCAGCGGGACTACAGGGGGAGAGCAGTACTTC	CASSGTTGGEQYF
many	TRBV27	TRBJ2-5	.	TGTGCCAGCAGCCCCGAAGAGACCCAGTACTTC	CASSPEETQYF
.	TRBV7-9	TRBJ1-1	.	TGTGCCAGCAGCTTAGTTGAGGTGAACACTCAATCTTTCTTT	CASSLVEVNTQSFF
many	TRBV5-1	TRBJ1-1	.	TGCGCCAGCGAAAAGGGGGTACCTATGGGCACTGAAGCTTTCTTT	CASEKGVPMGTEAFF
many	TRBV20-1	TRBJ2-1	TRBD2	TGCAGTGCTAGAGTCCCCCGGGGGACTAGCGGGAGGGATGAGCAGTTCTTC	CSARVPRGTSGRDEQFF
few	TRBV12-3/TRBV12-4	TRBJ2-2	TRBD2	TGTGCCAGCAGTCGCACCTGGACTAGGAACGGGGAGCTGTTTTTT	CASSRTWTRNGELFF
.	TRBV5-1	TRBJ1-2	.	TGCGCAAGCAGCTGGGATGGGGGAGGCTACACCTTC	CASSWDGGGYTF
.	TRBV4-1	TRBJ2-3	TRBD1	TGCGCCAGCAGCCAAAGGACAGGAAACACAGATACGCAGTATTTT	CASSQRTGNTDTQYF
many	TRBV27	TRBJ1-2	.	TGTGCCAGCAGCTTGACGGGATTGGGTTACTATGGCTACACCTTC	CASSLTGLGYYGYTF
many	TRBV3-1	TRBJ1-5	.	TGCGCCAGCAGCCAAGGGGGGCAGGGCAATCAGCCCCAGCATTTT	CASSQGGQGNQPQHF
many	TRBV19	TRBJ1-1	.	TGTGCCAGTAGCAGGGTTATCCAGACTGAAGCTTTCTTT	CASSRVIQTEAFF
.	TRBV20-1	TRBJ1-2	TRBD1	TGCAGTGCTAGAGGGACAGGGGTGAGGGGTGGCTACACCTTC	CSARGTGVRGGYTF
many	TRBV3-1	TRBJ2-3	.	TGTGCCAGCAGCCAAGAATCGGGAGAGGTAGATACGCAGTATTTT	CASSQESGEVDTQYF
.	TRBV12-3/TRBV12-4	TRBJ1-2	.	TGTGCCAGCAGTTCCCGCCATGGCTACACCTTC	CASSSRHGYTF
few	TRBV30	TRBJ2-7	.	TGTGCCTGGAGACCCGGACAAGGGAACTACGAGCAGTACTTC	CAWRPGQGNYEQYF
medium-sized	TRBV12-3/TRBV12-4	TRBJ1-3	.	TGTGCCAGCAGCCGCCGAAACACCATATATTTT	CASSRRNTIYF
.	TRBV12-3/TRBV12-4	TRBJ2-1	.	TGTGCCAGCATTTCGACAGCCACGAGCTCCTACAATGAGCAGTTCTTC	CASISTATSSYNEQFF
many	TRBV2	TRBJ2-1	.	TGTGCCAGCAGTGAATATTATCCGAGCTCCTACAATGAGCAGTTCTTC	CASSEYYPSSYNEQFF
many	TRBV7-9	TRBJ1-2	.	TGTGCCAGCAGCTTACGTGTAAACTATGGCTACACCTTC	CASSLRVNYGYTF
many	TRBV6-1	TRBJ2-3	TRBD2	TGTGCCATGGGGGGGGAAGATACGCAGTATTTT	CAMGGEDTQYF